These 29 T cell receptor beta chains came from one sample sequenced in a study of cytomegalovirus exposure and HLA in healthy donors. The PCR contained 60 Vbeta and 13 Jbeta primers. Clones were read by immunoSEQ multiplex PCR, and TCRdb kept only the in-frame ones, dropping some. The sample lists some 130,000 clones, 80% occurring once. Material for sequencing was PBMCs. The receptor source for this set is a man aged 25-40 years in good health and CMV-seronegative.

This clone was observed once. The chain employs TRBV4-3 and TRBJ1-5; D remains ambiguous. There are 17 residues in the CDR3. Trimming took 0 bases from V and 6 from J, leaving 18 bases between them. Germline assignment: CDR1 LGHNA and CDR2 YSLEER. The CDR3 DNA sequence: TGCGCCAGCAGCCAAGATACATCCGCGGGTTTAGGTCAGCCCCAGCATTTT. This translates into CASSQDTSAGLGQPQHF.

The chain is built from TRBV2 and TRBJ1-5, with 9 bases matching TRBD1. J lost 6 bases, V lost 6 bases, and 3 bases had no gene match. CDR1 is SNHLY and CDR2 is FYNNEI in the germline V gene. The length of the CDR3 is 13 residues. The CDR3 nucleotides read TGTGCCAGCAGGAACAGGGGGCTTCAGCCCCAGCATTTT. This codes for CASRNRGLQPQHF.

This clone has just one count. The rearrangement links TRBV6-4 to TRBJ1-2; D gene uncertain. Per germline, CDR1 MRHNA and CDR2 SNTAGT. V was pared by 6 bases and J by 7 bases, with 15 bases between. There are 13 residues in the CDR3. DNA of the CDR3: TGTGCCAGCAGCCTTCTTCGTCTTCCTGGCTACACCTTC. Translating it yields CASSLLRLPGYTF.

This clone was found a few times. The chain is built from TRBV19 and TRBJ1-1; TRBD1 matches 11 bases. The CDR3 spans 18 residues. CDR1 and CDR2 from the germline V gene are LNHDA and SQIVND (reference sequence). V lost 3 bases and J lost 1; bases outside the gene matches: 10. CDR3 in amino acids: CASSILRTGGVWNTEAFF. Here the CDR3 DNA reads TGTGCCAGTAGTATCCTAAGGACAGGGGGCGTTTGGAACACTGAAGCTTTCTTT. The complete variable domain, with remaining parts taken from reference TRBV19 and TRBJ1-1, reads DGGITQSPKYLFRKEGQNVTLSCEQNLNHDAMYWYRQDPGQGLRLIYYSQIVNDFQKGDIAEGYSVSREKKESFPLTVTSAQKNPTAFYLCASSILRTGGVWNTEAFFGQGTRLTVV.

The chain has TRBV5-6 and TRBJ1-5, with D perhaps matching TRBD1 (5 bases). Trimming removed 4 bases at V and 7 bases at J, with 12 bases between. Germline CDR1 SGHDT, CDR2 YYEEEE. The CDR3 sequence is 13 residues long. The CDR3 DNA reads TGTGCCAGCAGCCAGGGATCTCGGCAGCCCCAGCATTTT. It is translated as CASSQGSRQPQHF.

This clone showed up just a few times. This rearrangement joins TRBV5-6 to TRBJ1-2; D is uncertain. The CDR3 consists of 11 residues. Deletions cut 0 bases from V and 14 bases from J, with 11 bases between. Germline V gene data show CDR1 as SGHDT and CDR2 as YYEEEE. The CDR3 DNA reads TGTGCCAGCAGCTTGGAACAGCTTAGGACCTTC. This encodes CASSLEQLRTF.

The chain combines TRBV15 with TRBJ2-2, with D possibly TRBD2 on 6 matching bases. There are 14 residues in the CDR3. Per germline, CDR1 LNHNV and CDR2 YYDKDF (reference sequence). V shed 3 bases and J shed 9 bases, with 14 bases lying between them. As DNA, the CDR3 is TGTGCCACCAGCAGTGATCGGGAGCTCCGGGAGCTGTTTTTT. This codes for CATSSDRELRELFF.

V usage is TRBV7-9 and J usage is TRBJ2-5; D ambiguous. This CDR3 spans 13 amino acids. The V gene lost 2 bases and the J gene lost 4 bases, with 8 bases spanning the gap. Germline V lookup: CDR1 SEHNR, CDR2 FQNEAQ (reference sequence). The CDR3 is CASSLSGGETQYF. Written as DNA, the CDR3 is TGTGCCAGCAGCTTATCTGGCGGAGAGACCCAGTACTTC.

The chain carries TRBV21-1 and TRBJ2-7; TRBD2 is the table's D call and was not checked against the DNA. TRBV21-1 is recorded as a pseudogene. CDR3 length: 14 amino acids. The CDR3 sequence: CASSPKTISYEQYF. The CDR3 nucleotides read TGTGCCAGCAGTCCCAAGACTATCTCCTACGAGCAGTACTTC.

The chain recombines TRBV7-2 with TRBJ1-2, with 7 nucleotides matching TRBD1. The J segment lost 8 bases and the V segment lost 7 bases, leaving 13 bases of the junction unmatched. The CDR3 is 14 residues long. CDR1 and CDR2 (germline): SGHTA, FQGNSA. The DNA for the CDR3 is TGTGCCAGCATCAAAAGAGAGGGCAGGGGGGGCTACACCTTC. Amino acid sequence: CASIKREGRGGYTF. Supplemented by reference TRBV7-2 and TRBJ1-2, the full variable domain reads GAGVSQSPSNKVTEKGKDVELRCDPISGHTALYWYRQSLGQGLEFLIYFQGNSAPDKSGLPSDRFSAERTGGSVSTLTIQRTQQEDSAVYLCASIKREGRGGYTFGSGTRLTVV.

Comment on this clone: A read error may account for a junction end that differs from germline. V gene TRBV6-6 combines with J gene TRBJ1-5; D possibly corresponds to TRBD1 (6 bases). From germline, CDR1 is MNHNY and CDR2 SVGAGI (reference sequence). This CDR3 is 15 amino acids long. The CDR3 sequence: CASTKSGTRNQPQNF. The CDR3 DNA reads TGTGCCAGCACCAAATCCGGGACAAGGAATCAGCCCCAGAATTTT.

The rearrangement joins TRBV6-5 to TRBJ1-2, with TRBD1 matching over 8 bases. J was trimmed by 8 bases and V by 1 base; bases with no gene match: 9. The CDR3 length is 15 residues. CDR1 and CDR2 from the germline V gene are MNHEY and SVGAGI. CDR3 in amino acids: CASSYFDRGLCGYTF. The DNA for the CDR3 is TGTGCCAGCAGTTACTTTGACAGGGGATTGTGCGGCTACACCTTC.

The V and J genes are TRBV11-2 and TRBJ1-3, with D tentatively TRBD1 (5 bases). The CDR3 is 15 residues long. Deletions cut 6 bases from V and 7 bases from J, with 19 bases between. The V gene's germline CDR1 is SGHAT and CDR2 FQNNGV. The CDR3 reads CASSPDLTDANTIYF. DNA of the CDR3: TGTGCCAGCAGTCCAGATTTGACAGACGCGAACACCATATATTTT.

The chain recombines TRBV11-3 with TRBJ2-5; 13 bases are a match to TRBD2. In germline, CDR1 is SGHNT, CDR2 YENEEA. V dropped 5 bases and J dropped 5; count of bases not matched to a gene: 14. The CDR3 has 18 amino acids. The CDR3 spells CASSLARLAGGLRETQYF. As DNA, the CDR3 is TGTGCCAGCAGCCTAGCCCGACTAGCGGGAGGTTTGCGGGAGACCCAGTACTTC.

The chain couples TRBV18 to TRBJ2-5; 7 bases fit TRBD1. The DNA end lines up better with TRBJ2-7; the J call may be wrong. The CDR3 totals 15 residues. Germline CDR1 and CDR2: KGHSH and LQKENI. Here the CDR3 reads CASSPRQGGPYEQYF. The CDR3 DNA is TGTGCCAGCTCACCCCGACAGGGTGGTCCCTACGAGCAGTACTTC.

This rearrangement joins TRBV28 to TRBJ1-5; TRBD1 matches at 7 bases. The CDR3 consists of 14 residues. Germline V gene sequence: CDR1 MDHEN, CDR2 SYDVKM. The V gene end was trimmed by 6 bases and the J gene end by 5 bases; junction bases not matched to a gene: 7. CDR3 sequence (DNA): TGTGCCAGCAGCCCAGGGGGGAAGGATCAGCCCCAGCATTTT. The encoded protein is CASSPGGKDQPQHF.

V gene TRBV29-1 combines with J gene TRBJ2-1, with D hard to call. The CDR3 loop spans 14 amino acids. Trimming cost V 0 bases and J 5 bases, with 11 bases left between them. Germline values: CDR1 SQVTM, CDR2 ANQGSEA. Here the CDR3 DNA reads TGCAGCGTTGAAGATGGTTGTAGCAACAATGAGCAGTTCTTC. Its translation is CSVEDGCSNNEQFF.

V is TRBV21-1 and J is TRBJ2-1; TRBD2, the table's D call, lacks a check against the DNA. TRBV21-1 has pseudogene status. There are 13 residues in the CDR3. Here the CDR3 reads CASSDSGHNEQFF. The CDR3 region has the DNA TGTGCCAGCAGCGATAGCGGGCACAATGAGCAGTTCTTC.

The chain combines TRBV19 with TRBJ2-7; TRBD1 might be the D (5 bases). Per the germline V gene, CDR1 is LNHDA and CDR2 is SQIVND (reference sequence). V lost 3 bases and J lost 2, with 14 bases in between. This CDR3 is built from 15 residues. The CDR3 is CASSMSDSLTYEQYF. The CDR3 DNA is TGTGCCAGTAGTATGAGCGACAGCCTTACCTACGAGCAGTACTTC.

V and J are TRBV27 and TRBJ2-7; no reliable D call. Trimming stripped 5 bases from V and 0 bases from J, with 8 bases between. Germline-derived CDR1 and CDR2 are MNHEY and SMNVEV (reference sequence). The CDR3 spans 13 residues. CDR3 bases: TGTGCCAGCAGTCCACCGAGCTCCTACGAGCAGTACTTC. Amino acids: CASSPPSSYEQYF.

The chain combines TRBV15 with TRBJ2-2; 7 positions match TRBD2. Germline V lookup: CDR1 LNHNV, CDR2 YYDKDF (reference sequence). This CDR3 spans 18 amino acids. The junction had 11 bases not matched to a gene; V was cut back by 0 bases and J by 4 bases. CDR3 sequence (DNA): TGTGCCACCAGCAGAGATCGTGGAGGCCGACTAGCCACCGGGGAGCTGTTTTTT. Protein sequence: CATSRDRGGRLATGELFF.

The chain has TRBV6-1 and TRBJ2-1; 8 nucleotides match TRBD1. J gave up 6 bases and V 7 bases, and 8 bases lay outside the gene matches. The germline gives CDR1 MNHNS, CDR2 SASEGT. This CDR3 has 14 amino acids. The CDR3 protein is CASTRTGYPNEQFF. DNA for the CDR3: TGTGCCAGCACTCGGACAGGGTACCCCAATGAGCAGTTCTTC.

In this sample, this clone turned up once. V is TRBV10-1 and J is TRBJ2-7, with TRBD2 matching 15 bases. Germline CDR1 is WNHNN and CDR2 is SYGVQD (reference sequence). The CDR3 runs 21 residues. V was pared by 8 bases and J by 0 bases, with 20 bases of the junction left unmatched. CDR3 sequence: CASLRSEPGTSGRPPSYEQYF. DNA for the CDR3: TGCGCCAGCCTAAGAAGTGAACCCGGGACTAGCGGGAGGCCACCCTCCTACGAGCAGTACTTC.

This clone occurred once. In DNA form, the CDR3 reads TGTGCCAGCAGTTTCAATCTCGTAGGACTAGCGGACAACAATGAGCAGTTCTTC. This gives the protein CASSFNLVGLADNNEQFF. The genes are TRBV27 and TRBJ2-1; 10 bases agree with TRBD2. The CDR3 is 18 residues long. The germline V gene has CDR1 MNHEY and CDR2 SMNVEV (reference sequence). Trimming at V came to 3 bases and at J to 5 bases, leaving 13 bases not matched to a gene.

J is TRBJ2-1 and V is TRBV4-2, with a possible D match to TRBD2 (6 bases). The CDR3 has 14 residues. Germline values: CDR1 LGHNA, CDR2 YNFKEQ. Trimming cost V 0 bases and J 5 bases, with 8 bases left between them. The CDR3 loop reads CASSQERRDNEQFF. The CDR3 region has the DNA TGTGCCAGCAGCCAAGAAAGGAGGGACAATGAGCAGTTCTTC.

The CDR3 sequence: CSAATENEQFF. In DNA, the CDR3 is TGCAGTGCTGCCACAGAGAATGAGCAGTTCTTC. The genes are TRBV20-1 and TRBJ2-1; D unresolved. Trimming pared 5 bases from V and 7 bases from J, leaving 9 bases between. CDR3 length: 11 residues. CDR1 DFQATT and CDR2 SNEGSKA come from the germline V gene (reference sequence).

V usage is TRBV19 and J usage is TRBJ2-1; a possible D gene is TRBD2 (5 bases). The CDR3 is made up of 15 amino acids. Trimming cost V 5 bases and J 6 bases, with 17 bases left between them. From germline, CDR1 is LNHDA and CDR2 SQIVND (reference sequence). The CDR3 DNA follows: TGTGCCAGTAGTCTCGCCACTAGTGGGGTCAATGAGCAGTTCTTC. It specifies CASSLATSGVNEQFF.

The chain links TRBV5-6 to TRBJ2-5; maybe TRBD1 (5 bases). The germline V gene has CDR1 SGHDT and CDR2 YYEEEE. V lost 1 base, J lost 11 bases, and 9 bases lay in between. The CDR3 is 11 amino acids. In nucleotides, the CDR3 is TGTGCCAGCAGCTTGCAGGGAAAGCAGTACTTC. As protein: CASSLQGKQYF.

The chain joins TRBV19 to TRBJ2-1, with TRBD2 matching 9 bases. With V trimmed by 6 bases and J by 0 bases, 3 bases remained unmatched. This CDR3 has 15 amino acids. The V gene's germline CDR1 is LNHDA and CDR2 SQIVND (reference sequence). In DNA, the CDR3 is TGTGCCAGTAGCCATAGCGGGAGCTCCTACAATGAGCAGTTCTTC. Translating it yields CASSHSGSSYNEQFF.